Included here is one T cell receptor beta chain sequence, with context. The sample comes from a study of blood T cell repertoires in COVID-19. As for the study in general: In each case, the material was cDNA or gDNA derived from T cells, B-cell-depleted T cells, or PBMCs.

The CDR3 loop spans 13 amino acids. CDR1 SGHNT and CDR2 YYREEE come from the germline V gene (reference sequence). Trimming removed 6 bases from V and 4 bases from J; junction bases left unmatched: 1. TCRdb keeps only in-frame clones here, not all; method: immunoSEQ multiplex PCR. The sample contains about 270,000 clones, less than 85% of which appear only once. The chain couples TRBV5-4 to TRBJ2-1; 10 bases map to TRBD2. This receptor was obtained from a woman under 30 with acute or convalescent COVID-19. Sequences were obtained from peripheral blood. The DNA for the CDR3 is TGTGCCAGCACTAGCGGGGGATACAATGAGCAGTTCTTC. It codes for CASTSGGYNEQFF.